The 29 T cell receptor beta chains in this list originate from one sample, sequenced in a study of graft-versus-host responses after intestinal transplantation. Their recognized antigens are unknown. TCRdb keeps only in-frame clones here, not all; method: immunoSEQ multiplex PCR. The sample comprises some 130,000 clones, about 93% of which are singletons, and over 0.1% rests with the top ten. The sequencing here drew on unstimulated CD4+ T cells sorted from spleen or lymph node cells, taken before intestinal transplant. The source of these receptors is a human donor who received an intestinal transplant.

This chain links TRBV7-3 with TRBJ2-5; a weak D match, TRBD2 (5 bases). The DNA end is a closer match to TRBJ2-7, so the J assignment may be wrong. CDR1 is SGHTA, CDR2 FQGTGA, per germline. CDR3 length: 14 residues. CDR3 sequence (DNA): TGTGCCAGCAGCCCTGCTGGGAGCTCCTACGAGCAGTACTTC. Amino acid sequence: CASSPAGSSYEQYF.

The V gene is TRBV10-3, the J gene TRBJ1-2; 7 bases map to TRBD1. This CDR3 is 14 amino acids long. Germline lookup yields CDR1 ENHRY and CDR2 SYGVKD. V shed 3 bases and J 7 bases; nucleotides not matched to a gene: 8. Here the CDR3 DNA reads TGTGCCATCAGTGACCCAGGACAGGTCTCTGGCTACACCTTC. Translated, it gives CAISDPGQVSGYTF.

Turning to this clone: Other DNA sequences in the sample encode the same CDR3. J is TRBJ2-7 and V is TRBV29-1, with D maybe TRBD1 (5 bases). V was cut by 5 bases and J by 2 bases, with 10 bases left in between. This CDR3 has 12 amino acids. Germline CDR1 and CDR2: SQVTM and ANQGSEA. In DNA form, the CDR3 reads TGCAGCGTTCGCGGCAGGGCCTACGAGCAGTACTTC. This codes for CSVRGRAYEQYF.

This rearrangement joins TRBV6-5 to TRBJ2-7; D perhaps matches TRBD2 (5 bases). Germline values: CDR1 MNHEY, CDR2 SVGAGI. Trimming stripped 7 bases from V and 0 bases from J, with 13 bases between. There are 14 residues in the CDR3. The CDR3 nucleotides are TGTGCCAGCACCCGGACTCACAGCTCCTACGAGCAGTACTTC. It yields the protein CASTRTHSSYEQYF.

This chain links TRBV27 with TRBJ1-5; D is uncertain. Trimming took 6 bases from V and 0 from J, leaving 9 bases between them. Looked up from germline, CDR1 is MNHEY and CDR2 is SMNVEV (reference sequence). The CDR3 covers 14 residues. The CDR3 DNA follows: TGTGCCAGCAGGAGGCTTCATAGCAATCAGCCCCAGCATTTT. Translated: CASRRLHSNQPQHF.

Comments on this clone: An end of the junction does not agree with germline; a read error may underlie this. CDR3 region: CASSEGRYQPQHF. The CDR3 DNA reads TGTGCCAGCAGCGAAGGGCGATATCAGCCCCAGCATTTT. The chain recombines TRBV6-1 with TRBJ1-5, with D hard to call. The CDR3 sequence is 13 residues long. Germline CDR1 reads MNHNS; CDR2 reads SASEGT.

The chain is built from TRBV5-1 and TRBJ2-1; D call uncertain. CDR3 length: 15 amino acids. The V end was cut by 4 bases, the J end by 9 bases, with 20 bases between. Germline V CDR1 and CDR2: SGHRS, YFSETQ. The CDR3 DNA reads TGCGCCAGCAGCCAGGAGCCGGGTCGATGGAGTGAGCAGTTCTTC. Its protein product is CASSQEPGRWSEQFF. The full variable domain, completed using reference TRBV5-1 and TRBJ2-1, is KAGVTQTPRYLIKTRGQQVTLSCSPISGHRSVSWYQQTPGQGLQFLFEYFSETQRNKGNFPGRFSGRQFSNSRSEMNVSTLELGDSALYLCASSQEPGRWSEQFFGPGTRLTVL.

The chain couples TRBV18 to TRBJ1-5, with D possibly being TRBD1 (5 bases). CDR1 is KGHSH, CDR2 LQKENI, per germline. Trimming took 2 bases from V and 9 from J, leaving 11 bases between them. The CDR3 spans 13 residues. CDR3 DNA sequence: TGTGCCAGCTCACCAGAGGGGATGACGCCCCAGCATTTT. Its protein is CASSPEGMTPQHF.

CDR3: CASSFGNTIYF. The CDR3 DNA reads TGTGCCAGCAGCTTCGGGAACACCATATATTTT. The rearrangement links TRBV11-2 to TRBJ1-3, with no clear D. The germline V gene encodes CDR1 SGHAT and CDR2 FQNNGV. The ends were cut back, 3 bases at V and 7 bases at J, with 4 bases in the middle. The CDR3 runs to 11 residues.

This clone was counted once. The rearrangement uses TRBV14 and TRBJ2-7; D is unclear. The V end lost 7 bases, the J end lost 2 bases, and 12 bases lay between the germline ends. This CDR3 spans 13 amino acids. Germline V gene data show CDR1 as SGHDN and CDR2 as FVKESK. The CDR3 reads CASISSFPYEQYF. CDR3 DNA sequence: TGTGCCAGCATAAGCAGTTTCCCCTACGAGCAGTACTTC.

This chain links TRBV30 with TRBJ2-7; 11 positions agree with TRBD1. The CDR3 runs to 15 residues. The V gene end was trimmed by 0 bases and the J gene end by 0 bases; junction bases not matched to a gene: 1. From germline, CDR1 is GTSNPN and CDR2 SVGIG (reference sequence). CDR3: CAWSVGTGGSYEQYF. The CDR3 bases are TGTGCCTGGAGTGTCGGGACAGGGGGCTCCTACGAGCAGTACTTC.

The rearrangement uses TRBV7-6 and TRBJ1-1, with D unresolved. CDR3 length: 12 amino acids. V gave up 4 bases and J gave up 5 bases, with 8 bases separating them. The germline CDR1 and CDR2 sequences are SGHVS and FNYEAQ. The CDR3 sequence: CASSSLRTEAFF. The DNA for the CDR3 is TGTGCCAGCAGCTCTCTGAGAACTGAAGCTTTCTTT.

The chain joins TRBV29-1 to TRBJ2-3; D may be TRBD2 (6 bases). Germline CDR1 is SQVTM and CDR2 is ANQGSEA. The V end lost 7 bases, the J end lost 5 bases, and 13 bases lay between the germline ends. The CDR3 length is 12 residues. This CDR3 is CSDSVGGDTQYF. The DNA of the CDR3 is TGCAGCGACTCTGTCGGGGGAGATACGCAGTATTTT.

The chain uses TRBV6-1 and TRBJ1-2; 9 nucleotides align to TRBD1. The trim removed 0 bases at V and 13 bases at J, leaving 6 bases unmatched. This CDR3 has 13 residues. CDR1 MNHNS and CDR2 SASEGT come from the germline V gene. CDR3 in DNA: TGTGCCAGCAGTGAAGCGGGGACAGGGTCTTGCACCTTC. Its protein is CASSEAGTGSCTF.

The chain is built from TRBV27 and TRBJ2-1; D gene uncertain. This CDR3 spans 12 amino acids. Between the trimmed V and J ends, which lost 6 bases and 3 bases, there was a span of 6 bases. CDR1 is MNHEY, CDR2 SMNVEV, per germline (reference sequence). The CDR3 sequence is CASRGNYNEQFF. The CDR3 region has the DNA TGTGCCAGCAGGGGGAACTACAATGAGCAGTTCTTC.

The chain couples TRBV10-1 to TRBJ2-7; TRBD2 matches at 9 bases. This CDR3 has 13 residues. V lost 8 bases, J lost 3 bases, and 5 bases stayed unmatched. Germline V gives CDR1 WNHNN, CDR2 SYGVQD (reference sequence). The chain's CDR3 is CASGGTSLYEQYF. The CDR3 nucleotides read TGCGCCAGCGGAGGGACTAGCCTCTACGAGCAGTACTTC.

This chain connects TRBV5-1 to TRBJ2-7; TRBD2 is a possible D gene (5 bases). The CDR3 has 12 residues. The germline V gene encodes CDR1 SGHRS and CDR2 YFSETQ. Trimming cost V 4 bases and J 4 bases, with 9 bases left between them. In DNA form, the CDR3 reads TGCGCCAGCAGCCTGCCGGGGTACGAGCAGTACTTC. Its translation: CASSLPGYEQYF.

The V and J genes are TRBV11-2 and TRBJ2-7; TRBD2 matches 7 bases. Trimming cost V 0 bases and J 2 bases; bases outside gene matches: 4. This CDR3 region has 15 residues. Germline V lookup: CDR1 SGHAT, CDR2 FQNNGV. In DNA, the CDR3 is TGTGCCAGCAGCTTAGAGCGCGGGAGCACCTACGAGCAGTACTTC. Encoded protein: CASSLERGSTYEQYF.

J is TRBJ2-5 and V is TRBV2, with TRBD1 matching 7 bases. Germline-derived CDR1 and CDR2 are SNHLY and FYNNEI. The trim removed 4 bases at V and 5 bases at J, leaving 7 bases unmatched. This CDR3 has 14 amino acids. In DNA, the CDR3 is TGTGCCAGCAGTGCGACAGGGCCGGTGGAGACCCAGTACTTC. Its protein product is CASSATGPVETQYF.

This rearrangement joins TRBV5-1 to TRBJ2-3; the D is unclear. Looked up from germline, CDR1 is SGHRS and CDR2 is YFSETQ. The CDR3 length is 12 residues. The V and J ends lost 0 bases and 5 bases respectively, with 4 bases between them. The CDR3 DNA reads TGCGCCAGCAGCTTGGGTCTAGATACGCAGTATTTT. Translated: CASSLGLDTQYF.

The gene calls are TRBV19 and TRBJ2-5; D uncertain. Trimming pared 1 base from V and 2 bases from J, leaving 8 bases between. The CDR3 is 14 amino acids. Looked up from germline, CDR1 is LNHDA and CDR2 is SQIVND (reference sequence). CDR3 nucleotide sequence: TGTGCCAGTAGTATAGTGGGGATGCAAGAGACCCAGTACTTC. Translated: CASSIVGMQETQYF. Using reference TRBV19 and TRBJ2-5 for the parts outside the CDR3, the full variable domain is DGGITQSPKYLFRKEGQNVTLSCEQNLNHDAMYWYRQDPGQGLRLIYYSQIVNDFQKGDIAEGYSVSREKKESFPLTVTSAQKNPTAFYLCASSIVGMQETQYFGPGTRLLVL.

The chain has TRBV5-1 and TRBJ1-6, with D possibly TRBD1 on 6 matching bases. Trimming removed 3 bases at V and 8 bases at J, with 15 bases between. The CDR3 is 15 residues long. Germline lookup yields CDR1 SGHRS and CDR2 YFSETQ. The CDR3 sequence is CASSSGQYLHSPLHF. The DNA for the CDR3 is TGCGCCAGCAGCTCTGGACAGTATCTCCATTCACCCCTCCACTTT.

The chain employs TRBV2 and TRBJ2-2; 7 bases map to TRBD2. This CDR3 has 17 amino acids. V trimming: 6 bases; J trimming: 1 base; junction bases outside the gene matches: 11. The germline V gene has CDR1 SNHLY and CDR2 FYNNEI. CDR3 protein: CASRVTAGVLNTGELFF. DNA for the CDR3: TGTGCCAGCAGGGTTACCGCGGGAGTTCTGAACACCGGGGAGCTGTTTTTT.

The rearrangement joins TRBV28 to TRBJ1-5; a possible D gene is TRBD1 (6 bases). Trimming stripped 9 bases from V and 4 bases from J, with 10 bases between. The germline gives CDR1 MDHEN, CDR2 SYDVKM. The CDR3 extends over 12 amino acids. CDR3 sequence: CASTTGNQPQHF. The CDR3 nucleotides read TGTGCCAGTACGACAGGAAATCAGCCCCAGCATTTT.

The rearrangement joins TRBV5-5 to TRBJ2-5; D remains ambiguous. Per germline, CDR1 SGHKS and CDR2 YYEKEE (reference sequence). The CDR3 extends over 12 amino acids. V lost 2 bases and J lost 3, with 5 bases in between. CDR3 region: CASSFVEETQYF. The CDR3 coding sequence is TGTGCCAGCAGCTTTGTGGAAGAGACCCAGTACTTC.

The CDR3, as DNA: TGTGCCAGCAGCTTAGTCTCCAGCCAACTACAAAAAGTGGAGCAGTACTTC. This encodes CASSLVSSQLQKVEQYF. The V gene is TRBV11-2, the J gene TRBJ2-7; D not certain. Per germline, CDR1 SGHAT and CDR2 FQNNGV. This CDR3 spans 17 amino acids. V gave up 1 base and J gave up 7 bases, with 23 bases separating them.

The chain is built from TRBV19 and TRBJ2-7, with 9 bases fitting TRBD2. CDR1 is LNHDA, CDR2 SQIVND, per germline (reference sequence). This CDR3 has 14 residues. The trim removed 6 bases at V and 7 bases at J, leaving 10 bases unmatched. CDR3 sequence: CASSTGLASPEQYF. In nucleotides, the CDR3 is TGTGCCAGTAGCACGGGACTAGCAAGTCCGGAGCAGTACTTC.

This sequence joins TRBV5-1 and TRBJ2-3; D gene uncertain. The CDR3 extends over 16 amino acids. With 0 bases removed from V and 1 base from J, the gap between germline ends came to 12 bases. Germline CDR1 and CDR2: SGHRS and YFSETQ. The CDR3 bases are TGCGCCAGCAGCTTGGCGGTAGACGGCGGCACAGATACGCAGTATTTT. Translating it yields CASSLAVDGGTDTQYF.

V gene TRBV5-1 combines with J gene TRBJ2-2; 9 nucleotides align to TRBD1. Trimming removed 4 bases from V and 1 base from J; junction bases left unmatched: 8. The CDR3 totals 17 residues. Germline CDR1 reads SGHRS; CDR2 reads YFSETQ. CDR3 nucleotides: TGCGCCAGCAGCCTAAGAGGACAGGGGAAGAACACCGGGGAGCTGTTTTTT. This translates into CASSLRGQGKNTGELFF.